This TCR beta chain is from a study of blood T cell repertoires in COVID-19. Using immunoSEQ multiplex PCR, the repertoire was profiled, and TCRdb retains in-frame clones only, with some absent. The sample lists approximately 400,000 clones; approximately 89% were seen once. Germline CDR1 is SGHTS and CDR2 is YDEGEE. V was clipped by 2 bases and J by 9 bases, with 15 bases between them. The CDR3 is made up of 14 amino acids. The TCR sequence derives from a man aged 25 to 40 who had recovered from COVID-19. This sequence joins TRBV5-8 and TRBJ1-5; no reliable D call. Sequencing was done on a sample of PBMCs or T cells enriched from blood (not recorded which). The CDR3 sequence is CASSFGFNDRPQHF. The CDR3 DNA reads TGTGCCAGCAGCTTCGGTTTCAACGATCGGCCCCAGCATTTT.